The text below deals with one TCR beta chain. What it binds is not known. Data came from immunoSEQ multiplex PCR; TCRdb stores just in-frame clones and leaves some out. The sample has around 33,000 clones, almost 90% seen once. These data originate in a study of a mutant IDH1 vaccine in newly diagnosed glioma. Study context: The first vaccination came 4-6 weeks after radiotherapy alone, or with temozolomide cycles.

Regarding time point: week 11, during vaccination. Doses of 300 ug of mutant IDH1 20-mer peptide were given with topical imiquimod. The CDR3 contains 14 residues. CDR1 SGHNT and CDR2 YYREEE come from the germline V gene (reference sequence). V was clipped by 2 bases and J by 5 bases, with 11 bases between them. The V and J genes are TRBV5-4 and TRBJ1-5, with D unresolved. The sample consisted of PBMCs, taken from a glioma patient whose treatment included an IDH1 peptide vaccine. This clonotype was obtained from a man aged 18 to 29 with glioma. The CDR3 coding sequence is TGTGCCAGCAGCTTAGGAGGGAAAGATCAGCCCCAGCATTTT. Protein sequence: CASSLGGKDQPQHF.